The 21 T cell receptor beta chains reported below all come from one sample, sequenced in a study of cytotoxic CD8 clonotypes in ibrutinib-treated CLL. Only in-frame clones appear in the TCRdb table, and some are missing; sequencing was by immunoSEQ multiplex PCR. The sample lists some 29,000 clones, about three quarters occurring once. The specimen comprised PBMCs, sampled after 36 months of ibrutinib treatment. All receptors derive from a human donor with chronic lymphocytic leukemia.

The chain links TRBV5-1 to TRBJ2-7; D gene ambiguous. Trimming took 3 bases from V and 3 from J, leaving 13 bases between them. CDR1 and CDR2 from the germline V gene are SGHRS and YFSETQ. The CDR3 runs to 14 residues. DNA for the CDR3: TGCGCCAGCAGCTCTTGGACGGAAAACTACGAGCAGTACTTC. Amino acids: CASSSWTENYEQYF.

The rearrangement links TRBV4-2 to TRBJ2-5; a weak D match, TRBD1 (5 bases). The CDR3 is 13 residues long. The germline gives CDR1 LGHNA, CDR2 YNFKEQ. V gave up 4 bases and J gave up 1 base, with 7 bases separating them. The DNA for the CDR3 is TGTGCCAGCAGCCGAGACAGCCAAGAGACCCAGTACTTC. Protein sequence: CASSRDSQETQYF.

This clone has only one observation. V gene TRBV29-1 combines with J gene TRBJ2-7; D gene ambiguous. The CDR3 length is 12 residues. The ends were cut back, 2 bases at V and 0 bases at J, with 5 bases in the middle. The germline CDR1 and CDR2 sequences are SQVTM and ANQGSEA. CDR3 amino acids: CSVEKNSYEQYF. CDR3 in DNA: TGCAGCGTTGAAAAGAACTCCTACGAGCAGTACTTC.

The V gene is TRBV20-1, the J gene TRBJ2-5; D is undetermined. Germline V lookup: CDR1 DFQATT, CDR2 SNEGSKA (reference sequence). Deletions cut 6 bases from V and 5 bases from J, with 10 bases between. This CDR3 has 11 residues. In DNA, the CDR3 is TGCAGTGCGGAAATAGTTGAGACCCAGTACTTC. It translates to CSAEIVETQYF.

The DNA of the CDR3 is TGCGCCAGCAGCCAAGATTTCGGCACTTTGGGCACTGAAGCTTTCTTT. Protein sequence: CASSQDFGTLGTEAFF. This chain joins TRBV4-3 and TRBJ1-1; D is undetermined. CDR3 size: 16 residues. V was clipped by 0 bases and J by 4 bases, with 15 bases between them. Germline V lookup: CDR1 LGHNA, CDR2 YSLEER.

This clone was seen just once. The chain employs TRBV5-6 and TRBJ2-1; weak D call: TRBD2 (6 bases). Deletions cut 6 bases from V and 8 bases from J, with 18 bases between. The CDR3 is 14 residues long. Germline V gene sequence: CDR1 SGHDT, CDR2 YYEEEE. CDR3 DNA sequence: TGTGCCAGCACCGCGTGGCTGGGAGGCGATGAGCAGTTCTTC. It yields the protein CASTAWLGGDEQFF. Filled out from reference TRBV5-6 and TRBJ2-1, the complete variable domain reads DAGVTQSPTHLIKTRGQQVTLRCSPKSGHDTVSWYQQALGQGPQFIFQYYEEEERQRGNFPDRFSGHQFPNYSSELNVNALLLGDSALYLCASTAWLGGDEQFFGPGTRLTVL.

This chain joins TRBV7-9 and TRBJ1-1; TRBD1 might be the D (5 bases). V dropped 3 bases and J dropped 3 bases, with 8 bases sitting between them. Germline lookup yields CDR1 SEHNR and CDR2 FQNEAQ (reference sequence). The CDR3 length is 13 residues. In DNA form, the CDR3 reads TGTGCCAGCAGCTTCCCAGGGTACACTGAAGCTTTCTTT. Its protein is CASSFPGYTEAFF.

The chain uses TRBV6-5 and TRBJ1-2, with 12 positions matching TRBD1. V shed 0 bases, J shed 5 bases, and the junction held 4 bases outside the gene matches. Germline V gene sequence: CDR1 MNHEY, CDR2 SVGAGI. The CDR3 covers 16 residues. The chain's CDR3 is CASSYSGQGAEYGYTF. The CDR3 DNA reads as TGTGCCAGCAGTTACTCGGGACAGGGGGCAGAGTATGGCTACACCTTC.

V usage is TRBV13 and J usage is TRBJ2-7, with 8 bases matching TRBD2. CDR1 PRHDT and CDR2 FYEKMQ come from the germline V gene (reference sequence). This CDR3 spans 14 amino acids. The V gene end was trimmed by 2 bases and the J gene end by 5 bases; junction bases not matched to a gene: 5. As DNA, the CDR3 is TGTGCCAGCAGCTTATTAACTAGCGGCCACGAGCAGTACTTC. It specifies CASSLLTSGHEQYF.

The V gene is TRBV7-3, the J gene TRBJ1-5; TRBD1 agrees at 8 bases. CDR3 length: 19 amino acids. The trim removed 0 bases at V and 4 bases at J, leaving 14 bases unmatched. The germline CDR1 and CDR2 sequences are SGHTA and FQGTGA. The CDR3 sequence: CASSLTLGQGKYRNQPQHF. The CDR3 DNA reads as TGTGCCAGCAGCTTAACCCTAGGACAGGGAAAATATCGGAATCAGCCCCAGCATTTT.

The J gene is TRBJ2-7, the V gene TRBV20-1, with D tentatively TRBD2 (6 bases). Germline CDR1 is DFQATT and CDR2 is SNEGSKA (reference sequence). The ends were cut back, 3 bases at V and 7 bases at J, with 10 bases in the middle. This CDR3 has 11 residues. CDR3 in amino acids: CSARGLAEQYF. CDR3 sequence (DNA): TGCAGTGCTAGGGGTCTAGCGGAGCAGTACTTC.

The rearrangement joins TRBV5-5 to TRBJ1-1; D gene unclear. This CDR3 has 13 amino acids. Per the germline V gene, CDR1 is SGHKS and CDR2 is YYEKEE (reference sequence). Trimming pared 5 bases from V and 3 bases from J, leaving 11 bases between. CDR3 amino acids: CASSTGRYTEAFF. The CDR3 DNA follows: TGTGCCAGCAGTACCGGGAGATACACTGAAGCTTTCTTT.

In its sample, this clone was seen once. V usage is TRBV7-8 and J usage is TRBJ2-5; D is undetermined. From germline, CDR1 is SGHVS and CDR2 FQNEAQ. Trimming cost V 5 bases and J 5 bases, with 6 bases left between them. The CDR3 loop spans 11 amino acids. The CDR3 DNA follows: TGTGCCAGCAGCCCACGGGAGACCCAGTACTTC. This translates into CASSPRETQYF.

The rearrangement joins TRBV6-4 to TRBJ1-2; D is ambiguous. This CDR3 is 14 amino acids long. Per germline, CDR1 MRHNA and CDR2 SNTAGT. V lost 3 bases and J lost 4, with 12 bases in between. CDR3 loop: CASSESTWGYGYTF. The CDR3 nucleotides read TGTGCCAGCAGTGAGTCGACATGGGGCTATGGCTACACCTTC.

The V call is TRBV5-6, the J call TRBJ1-6; 9 bases map to TRBD1. Germline-derived CDR1 and CDR2 are SGHDT and YYEEEE. The ends lost 3 bases at V and 10 bases at J; junction bases unmatched: 5. The CDR3 runs 14 residues. The CDR3 loop reads CASSSGTGQSPLHF. The CDR3 region has the DNA TGTGCCAGCAGCTCCGGGACAGGGCAATCACCCCTCCACTTT.

The chain employs TRBV5-1 and TRBJ2-7, with D perhaps TRBD1 (6 bases). V was clipped by 0 bases and J by 3 bases, with 7 bases between them. The CDR3 covers 13 residues. Germline values: CDR1 SGHRS, CDR2 YFSETQ. In nucleotides, the CDR3 is TGCGCCAGCAGCTTGGAAGGGGGCTACGAGCAGTACTTC. Translated: CASSLEGGYEQYF.

This clone turned up a few times. The V call is TRBV4-3, the J call TRBJ2-6, with 9 bases aligning to TRBD2. The V gene's germline CDR1 is LGHNA and CDR2 YSLEER. The CDR3 contains 17 residues. Trimming cost V 1 base and J 4 bases; bases outside gene matches: 5. The CDR3, as DNA: TGCGCCAGCAGCCAAGTAGCGGGGGCCCGAGGGGCCAACGTCCTGACTTTC. It encodes CASSQVAGARGANVLTF.

The J gene is TRBJ2-5, the V gene TRBV11-3, with 9 bases aligning to TRBD2. There are 16 residues in the CDR3. Germline V lookup: CDR1 SGHNT, CDR2 YENEEA. J gave up 4 bases and V 0 bases, and 6 bases lay outside the gene matches. The CDR3 DNA sequence: TGTGCCAGCAGCTTAGAAGGCGGGGGGGCGAGAGAGACCCAGTACTTC. Translating it yields CASSLEGGGARETQYF. Variable domain in full (rest from reference TRBV11-3 and TRBJ2-5): EAGVVQSPRYKIIEKKQPVAFWCNPISGHNTLYWYLQNLGQGPELLIRYENEEAVDDSQLPKDRFSAERLKGVDSTLKIQPAELGDSAVYLCASSLEGGGARETQYFGPGTRLLVL.

A note on this clone: At one boundary the junction diverges from the germline segment, which might be a read error. The chain links TRBV7-7 to TRBJ2-1; maybe TRBD2 (7 bases). This CDR3 has 12 residues. Germline V gene sequence: CDR1 SSHAT, CDR2 FNYEAQ (reference sequence). Here the CDR3 DNA reads TGCGCCAGCAGCCAAGGGGGGGATGAGCAGTTCTTC. Amino acid sequence: CASSQGGDEQFF.

The rearrangement uses TRBV27 and TRBJ2-7, with unresolved D. Trimming shortened V by 3 bases and J by 4 bases, and 10 bases separated the two germline ends. The CDR3 length is 13 residues. Per the germline V gene, CDR1 is MNHEY and CDR2 is SMNVEV (reference sequence). The CDR3: CASSFDSNYEQYF. The DNA of the CDR3 is TGTGCCAGCAGTTTCGACTCCAATTACGAGCAGTACTTC.

The chain has TRBV6-5 and TRBJ2-1; D is perhaps TRBD2 (5 bases). The CDR3 spans 15 residues. The V gene's germline CDR1 is MNHEY and CDR2 SVGAGI. Trimming left V 2 bases short and J 2 bases short, with 10 bases between. CDR3 coding DNA: TGTGCCAGCAGTTACGCTAGCCGCCCCTACAATGAGCAGTTCTTC. Its protein is CASSYASRPYNEQFF.